The source of this TCR beta chain is a study of cytomegalovirus exposure and HLA in healthy donors. The CDR3 is made up of 14 amino acids. Germline V CDR1 and CDR2: LNHDA, SQIVND (reference sequence). V lost 7 bases to trimming and J lost 0 bases; unmatched junction nucleotides: 3. The study ran its PCR with 60 Vbeta and 13 Jbeta primers. Produced via immunoSEQ multiplex PCR; TCRdb's table is partial and in-frame only. The data show roughly 120,000 clones, over 60% seen once. The chain employs TRBV19 and TRBJ2-3, with TRBD2 identical over 8 bases. The sequencing input was PBMCs. The receptor's source is a man aged 18-30 years in good health and CMV-seronegative. CDR3 nucleotides: TGTGCCAGTAAACTAGCGGCTAGCACAGATACGCAGTATTTT. The encoded protein is CASKLAASTDTQYF. Variable domain in full (rest from reference TRBV19 and TRBJ2-3): DGGITQSPKYLFRKEGQNVTLSCEQNLNHDAMYWYRQDPGQGLRLIYYSQIVNDFQKGDIAEGYSVSREKKESFPLTVTSAQKNPTAFYLCASKLAASTDTQYFGPGTRLTVL.